These 25 T cell receptor beta chains share one sample of origin, sequenced in a study of graft-versus-host responses after intestinal transplantation. Their target antigens are unknown. Generated by immunoSEQ multiplex PCR, the TCRdb table keeps only in-frame clones and is missing some. The table records 90,000 to 130,000 clones, about 92% of them present only once. The starting material was unstimulated CD8+ T cells sorted from spleen or lymph node cells, obtained before transplant. These receptors were taken from a human donor who was the organ donor for an intestinal transplant.

V and J are TRBV9 and TRBJ1-1; 7 nucleotides line up with TRBD1. This CDR3 spans 13 amino acids. CDR1 is SGDLS and CDR2 is YYNGEE in the germline V gene. After removal of 4 bases from V and 6 bases from J, the junction contained 6 bases not matched to a gene. CDR3 in DNA: TGTGCCAGCAGCCCAGGGGGTAGACCTGAAGCTTTCTTT. Translated: CASSPGGRPEAFF.

V usage is TRBV6-6 and J usage is TRBJ1-5, with D maybe TRBD1 (6 bases). Looked up from germline, CDR1 is MNHNY and CDR2 is SVGAGI (reference sequence). The ends were cut back, 6 bases at V and 7 bases at J, with 16 bases in the middle. This CDR3 has 14 amino acids. The CDR3 bases are TGTGCCAGCAGAGGGAGACAGGCCCGGCAGCCCCAGCATTTT. Protein sequence: CASRGRQARQPQHF.

The V call is TRBV5-6, the J call TRBJ2-1, with D possibly being TRBD1 (6 bases). This CDR3 is 16 amino acids long. V was shortened by 4 bases and J by 4 bases, with 18 bases between the two germline ends. Germline V CDR1 and CDR2: SGHDT, YYEEEE. DNA of the CDR3: TGTGCCAGCAGCCTAGGGGACACAGGGCCGTACAATGAGCAGTTCTTC. It encodes CASSLGDTGPYNEQFF.

The rearrangement uses TRBV21-1 and TRBJ2-7. TRBV21-1 is an annotated pseudogene. CDR3 length: 14 residues. Here the CDR3 reads CASTLGTDYYEQYF. The CDR3 nucleotides read TGTGCCAGCACCCTAGGGACGGATTACTACGAGCAGTACTTC.

CDR3 protein: CASSQGAGGLETQYF. The CDR3 coding sequence is TGCGCCAGCAGCCAAGGGGCAGGGGGGCTGGAGACCCAGTACTTC. The chain carries TRBV4-1 and TRBJ2-5; D is perhaps TRBD1 (7 bases). V lost 1 base to trimming and J lost 5 bases, with 14 bases between them. This CDR3 spans 15 amino acids. Germline V gene sequence: CDR1 MGHRA, CDR2 YSYEKL.

In its sample, this clone was seen once. The chain is built from TRBV7-9 and TRBJ1-1; D gene ambiguous. Germline CDR1 and CDR2: SEHNR and FQNEAQ (reference sequence). V gave up 6 bases and J gave up 5 bases, with 13 bases separating them. The CDR3 extends over 13 amino acids. For the CDR3, the DNA is TGTGCCAGCAGGCCCAAGGGAGAGACTGAAGCTTTCTTT. Its protein is CASRPKGETEAFF.

About this clone: One end of the junction varies from germline; a read error may be responsible. V is TRBV29-1 and J is TRBJ2-7; TRBD2 matches 14 bases. Looked up from germline, CDR1 is SQVTM and CDR2 is ANQGSEA. CDR3 size: 19 residues. The CDR3 coding sequence is TGCAGCGGTGAAAGGGGGGGGTTGAGACTAGCGGGAGGGCCCCACGAGCAGTACTTC. It specifies CSGERGGLRLAGGPHEQYF.

This clone was seen only once. This chain connects TRBV5-1 to TRBJ2-7; D gene unclear. Germline CDR1 reads SGHRS; CDR2 reads YFSETQ. This CDR3 spans 13 amino acids. V was trimmed by 5 bases and J by 2 bases, leaving 11 bases between them. In nucleotides, the CDR3 is TGCGCCAGCAGTTTCGGGCTGACCTACGAGCAGTACTTC. It codes for CASSFGLTYEQYF.

This clone appeared once. The chain combines TRBV4-3 with TRBJ2-2; 8 positions agree with TRBD1. The CDR3 has 17 residues. V gave up 6 bases and J gave up 5 bases; unmatched junction bases: 14. Germline-derived CDR1 and CDR2 are LGHNA and YSLEER. The chain's CDR3 is CASRQALRQGSTGELFF. DNA of the CDR3: TGCGCCAGCAGGCAGGCCCTTCGACAGGGGTCAACCGGGGAGCTGTTTTTT.

Concerning this clone: The junction departs from the called germline gene at one end, perhaps through a read error. The chain links TRBV27 to TRBJ2-5; the match to TRBD2 covers 14 bases. Per the germline V gene, CDR1 is MNHEY and CDR2 is SMNVEV (reference sequence). The CDR3 length is 15 residues. CDR3 sequence reads: CASSRTSGRSETQHF. The CDR3, as DNA: TGTGCCAGCAGTAGGACTAGCGGGAGGTCTGAGACCCAGCACTTC.

This clone was seen just once. The V call is TRBV2, the J call TRBJ2-7; 10 bases agree with TRBD2. The CDR3 length is 13 residues. V lost 7 bases, J lost 3 bases, and 3 bases stayed unmatched. Per the germline V gene, CDR1 is SNHLY and CDR2 is FYNNEI. DNA of the CDR3: TGTGCCAGCAATTTAGCGGGAGGCTACGAGCAGTACTTC. This translates into CASNLAGGYEQYF.

The V gene is TRBV6-5, the J gene TRBJ1-2, with 11 bases aligning to TRBD1. Trimming took 6 bases from V and 8 from J; bases not matched to a gene: 11. The CDR3 extends over 15 amino acids. Per the germline V gene, CDR1 is MNHEY and CDR2 is SVGAGI. The CDR3 region is CASSLRPGQGVGYTF. The CDR3 DNA sequence: TGTGCCAGCAGCCTACGACCGGGACAGGGGGTCGGCTACACCTTC.

This chain links TRBV7-8 with TRBJ2-7; D possibly corresponds to TRBD1 (5 bases). The germline gives CDR1 SGHVS, CDR2 FQNEAQ. V lost 8 bases, J lost 1 base, and 18 bases lay in between. The CDR3 spans 15 residues. The CDR3, as DNA: TGTGCCAGCGAAAATCTTACAGGCCGTTCCTACGAGCAGTACTTC. Protein product: CASENLTGRSYEQYF.

This clone was seen only once. A read error is likely, as this CDR3 ends without the conserved phenylalanine or tryptophan. The rearrangement links TRBV6-5 to TRBJ1-5; D is unclear. Germline V gene sequence: CDR1 MNHEY, CDR2 SVGAGI. The CDR3 has 15 residues. With 5 bases removed from V and 0 bases from J, the gap between germline ends came to 11 bases. The CDR3 here is CASSLGPYSNQPQHL. As DNA, the CDR3 is TGTGCCAGCAGTCTTGGGCCCTATAGCAATCAGCCCCAGCATTTG.

The chain joins TRBV10-3 to TRBJ1-3; TRBD1 matches 7 bases. The CDR3 totals 14 residues. Germline V CDR1 and CDR2: ENHRY, SYGVKD. V dropped 2 bases and J dropped 5; count of bases not matched to a gene: 3. CDR3 in DNA: TGTGCCATCAGTGAGGGGACAGACAGAAACACCATATATTTT. This encodes CAISEGTDRNTIYF.

V is TRBV27 and J is TRBJ1-2, with a tentative D call TRBD1 (6 bases). Germline assignment: CDR1 MNHEY and CDR2 SMNVEV (reference sequence). V was pared by 0 bases and J by 4 bases, with 9 bases between. The CDR3 runs 14 residues. The CDR3 sequence is CASSLSTGSYGYTF. The DNA of the CDR3 is TGTGCCAGCAGTTTATCGACAGGAAGCTATGGCTACACCTTC.

V is TRBV7-6 and J is TRBJ2-7; perhaps TRBD1 as D (5 bases). The CDR3 length is 14 residues. V gave up 5 bases and J gave up 3 bases, with 14 bases separating them. CDR1 is SGHVS and CDR2 is FNYEAQ in the germline V gene. The CDR3 nucleotides read TGTGCCAGCAGCCGAACCCAGGGTAACTACGAGCAGTACTTC. It translates to CASSRTQGNYEQYF.

The chain combines TRBV28 with TRBJ2-2, with 12 bases matching TRBD2. J lost 6 bases, V lost 4 bases, and 9 bases had no gene match. The CDR3 length is 17 residues. The germline V gene has CDR1 MDHEN and CDR2 SYDVKM. CDR3 residues: CASSSFTSGRPPGELFF. The CDR3, as DNA: TGTGCCAGCAGTTCCTTTACTAGCGGGAGGCCTCCCGGGGAGCTGTTTTTT.

The chain links TRBV19 to TRBJ2-2, with 8 positions matching TRBD2. J gave up 7 bases and V 8 bases, and 9 bases lay outside the gene matches. Germline V gene data show CDR1 as LNHDA and CDR2 as SQIVND (reference sequence). The CDR3 sequence is 14 residues long. CDR3 sequence (DNA): TGTGCCAGTGCCCCGGGAGGGGTTCACGGGGAGCTGTTTTTT. Its protein product is CASAPGGVHGELFF.

CDR3 nucleotide sequence: TGCGCCAGCAGCCAAGTCGCCCTAGCGGAGGGGGATACGCAGTATTTT. As protein: CASSQVALAEGDTQYF. The chain links TRBV4-1 to TRBJ2-3; 7 nucleotides match TRBD2. V gave up 1 base and J gave up 6 bases; unmatched junction bases: 10. Germline V gene data show CDR1 as MGHRA and CDR2 as YSYEKL. The CDR3 spans 16 residues.

The rearrangement joins TRBV9 to TRBJ2-1, with D perhaps TRBD2 (6 bases). The CDR3 covers 16 residues. Trimming removed 3 bases from V and 7 bases from J, with 20 bases in between. Looked up from germline, CDR1 is SGDLS and CDR2 is YYNGEE. The CDR3 nucleotides read TGTGCCAGCAGCGGATCGGCGCGGGAACCCCGAAATGAGCAGTTCTTC. Protein: CASSGSAREPRNEQFF.

V is TRBV6-1 and J is TRBJ2-7; D might be TRBD2 (6 bases). In germline, CDR1 is MNHNS, CDR2 SASEGT. The V end lost 6 bases, the J end lost 7 bases, and 16 bases lay between the germline ends. This CDR3 is 13 amino acids long. CDR3: CASSPGSPGEQYF. CDR3 nucleotides: TGTGCCAGCAGCCCCGGGAGTCCGGGGGAGCAGTACTTC.

V usage is TRBV9 and J usage is TRBJ2-7, with 11 bases that match TRBD1. This CDR3 is built from 14 residues. V lost 3 bases and J lost 5; bases outside the gene matches: 4. CDR1 and CDR2 (germline): SGDLS, YYNGEE. The CDR3 nucleotides read TGTGCCAGCAGCGCCGGGACAGGGGGTGACGAGCAGTACTTC. Its protein is CASSAGTGGDEQYF.

This clone has just one count. The chain combines TRBV6-5 with TRBJ2-7, with 12 nucleotides matching TRBD2. CDR1 is MNHEY, CDR2 SVGAGI, per germline. Losses at the gene ends were 2 bases for V and 5 bases for J; bases not matched to a gene: 4. The CDR3 spans 15 residues. CDR3 sequence reads: CASSYRLAGVHEQYF. DNA for the CDR3: TGTGCCAGCAGTTACCGACTAGCGGGAGTCCACGAGCAGTACTTC.

The chain joins TRBV6-1 to TRBJ1-4, with 8 bases matching TRBD1. Trimming took 6 bases from V and 7 from J; bases not matched to a gene: 7. CDR3 length: 14 amino acids. Germline loops: CDR1 MNHNS, CDR2 SASEGT. For the CDR3, the DNA is TGTGCCAGCAGACACAGGGGGATAAGTGAAAAACTGTTTTTT. Translation: CASRHRGISEKLFF.